This TCR beta chain appears in the sequencing data of a study of blood T cell repertoires in COVID-19. Study-level information: Researchers got acute and convalescent COVID-19 samples from the United States, Italy and Spain. Sample material is recorded as cDNA or gDNA derived from T cells, B-cell-depleted T cells, or PBMCs.

The table came from immunoSEQ multiplex PCR; TCRdb's copy has only in-frame clones and leaves some out. The table lists 150,000 to 200,000 clones, approximately 93% of them singletons. Between the trimmed V and J ends, which lost 7 bases and 1 base, there was a span of 5 bases. Per germline, CDR1 SQVTM and CDR2 ANQGSEA. The CDR3 spans 11 residues. This clone was seen just once. This chain joins TRBV29-1 and TRBJ1-5, with a weak D call TRBD1 (5 bases). The sample was peripheral blood. This clonotype was sampled from a woman between 55 and 75 years old with COVID-19, enrolled during active disease. The CDR3 region has the DNA TGCAGCGACAGGAGCAATCAGCCCCAGCATTTT. Amino acids: CSDRSNQPQHF.